Listed here are 25 T cell receptor beta chains from one sample, sequenced in a study of CXCR3-negative and CXCR3-positive naive CD8 T cells. General study points: The study found more hydrophobic TRB CDR3s in CXCR3-positive naive cells than in CXCR3-negative naive cells.

Each TRB cDNA library was prepared by 5' RACE (with UMI labels). TCRdb re-called the 5' RACE reads; one entry per CDR3 protein, DNA not given. The record lists roughly 110,000 distinct CDR3 sequences, of which the ten most abundant hold roughly 0.35%. Their cognate antigens are unknown. The source material was naive CXCR3+ CD8+ T cells from blood. The subset denotes: CD45RO-CCR7+CD27+CD95- naive CD8+ T cells expressing CXCR3 (TNR3+). These receptor sequences come from a human donor in good health. Some clones in this sample may be carry-over from other donors' samples.

This chain uses TRBV12-3 or TRBV12-4 with TRBJ2-7. The CDR3 has 11 residues. The chain's CDR3 is CASGPITQQYF.

V is TRBV7-2 and J is TRBJ2-7; TCRdb returns TRBD2, unconfirmable since there is no DNA. The CDR3 contains 14 residues. The germline V gene encodes CDR1 SGHTA and CDR2 FQGNSA. CDR3 loop: CASQPGASVYEQYF. Full variable domain (outside the CDR3, taken from reference TRBV7-2 and TRBJ2-7): GAGVSQSPSNKVTEKGKDVELRCDPISGHTALYWYRQSLGQGLEFLIYFQGNSAPDKSGLPSDRFSAERTGGSVSTLTIQRTQQEDSAVYLCASQPGASVYEQYFGPGTRLTVT.

The chain couples TRBV5-1 to TRBJ2-1; as DNA is missing, the TRBD1 call by TCRdb cannot be tested. CDR3 length equals 19 residues. CDR1 and CDR2 from the germline V gene are SGHRS and YFSETQ. Here the CDR3 reads CASSLGNGWTGGFYNEQFF.

The V call is TRBV12-3 or TRBV12-4, the J call TRBJ2-1; no DNA is available, so the TRBD2 call from TCRdb remains unchecked. This CDR3 has 12 amino acids. CDR3 residues: CASSLPYNERFF.

This rearrangement joins TRBV9 to TRBJ1-1. Germline loops: CDR1 SGDLS, CDR2 YYNGEE. The CDR3 consists of 15 residues. The CDR3 here is CASSVRLEGNTEAFF.

The chain employs TRBV15 and TRBJ2-7. CDR1 LNHNV and CDR2 YYDKDF come from the germline V gene (reference sequence). The CDR3 totals 15 residues. CDR3 in amino acids: CATSRERQSSYEQYF.

The V gene is TRBV25-1, the J gene TRBJ2-7. The CDR3 consists of 11 residues. Per germline, CDR1 MGHDK and CDR2 SYGVNS. The CDR3 loop is CASSDYYEQYF.

This rearrangement joins TRBV11-2 to TRBJ2-1. Per the germline V gene, CDR1 is SGHAT and CDR2 is FQNNGV. This CDR3 region has 13 residues. CDR3 sequence reads: CASSIVGFGEQFF.

The chain uses TRBV19 and TRBJ2-3; TCRdb proposes TRBD2, but this gene call is untestable without DNA. This CDR3 has 14 residues. CDR1 is LNHDA, CDR2 SQIVND, per germline (reference sequence). The CDR3 loop is CASTQRGEQDTQYF.

This chain connects TRBV7-6 to TRBJ2-3; TCRdb's assignment of TRBD2 cannot be checked, as there is no DNA. Germline CDR1 and CDR2: SGHVS and FNYEAQ. CDR3 length: 15 residues. The CDR3 is CASTPRGGHLDTQYF.

The rearrangement links TRBV7-7 to TRBJ2-7; as DNA is missing, the TRBD1 call by TCRdb cannot be tested. There are 15 residues in the CDR3. Germline loops: CDR1 SSHAT, CDR2 FNYEAQ (reference sequence). The CDR3 sequence: CASSPGTGSSYEQYF.

V and J are TRBV11-2 and TRBJ2-1; without DNA, the TCRdb call of TRBD2 cannot be checked. Per germline, CDR1 SGHAT and CDR2 FQNNGV. The CDR3 runs 16 residues. The CDR3 loop is CASSLSRASGGYEQFF. The full variable domain, rest sourced from reference TRBV11-2 and TRBJ2-1, is EAGVAQSPRYKIIEKRQSVAFWCNPISGHATLYWYQQILGQGPKLLIQFQNNGVVDDSQLPKDRFSAERLKGVDSTLKIQPAKLEDSAVYLCASSLSRASGGYEQFFGPGTRLTVL.

The CDR3 spells CATSTTYSNQPQHF. This chain joins TRBV15 and TRBJ1-5. This CDR3 region has 14 residues. CDR1 is LNHNV, CDR2 YYDKDF, per germline (reference sequence).

The chain is built from TRBV7-9 and TRBJ2-7; TCRdb calls TRBD1, which cannot be checked without DNA. Per the germline V gene, CDR1 is SEHNR and CDR2 is FQNEAQ (reference sequence). This CDR3 region has 12 residues. This CDR3 is CASGQGGGEQYF.

The gene calls are TRBV7-6 and TRBJ2-1; as DNA is missing, the TRBD2 call by TCRdb cannot be tested. This CDR3 spans 17 amino acids. CDR1 and CDR2 from the germline V gene are SGHVS and FNYEAQ. The CDR3 protein is CASSPEVSGRSYDEQFF.

The chain recombines TRBV11-2 with TRBJ2-1; absent DNA, TCRdb's TRBD1 call cannot be checked. This CDR3 has 16 amino acids. Germline CDR1 is SGHAT and CDR2 is FQNNGV. The CDR3 here is CASRPTAGTDYNEQFF. Looking up the rest from reference TRBV11-2 and TRBJ2-1 gives the full variable domain: EAGVAQSPRYKIIEKRQSVAFWCNPISGHATLYWYQQILGQGPKLLIQFQNNGVVDDSQLPKDRFSAERLKGVDSTLKIQPAKLEDSAVYLCASRPTAGTDYNEQFFGPGTRLTVL.

This rearrangement joins TRBV13 to TRBJ2-7; lacking DNA, the TRBD2 call made by TCRdb goes unchecked. Per the germline V gene, CDR1 is PRHDT and CDR2 is FYEKMQ (reference sequence). The CDR3 length is 15 residues. CDR3 sequence: CASSFGTSGTYEQYF.

This chain uses TRBV28 with TRBJ1-6; without DNA, the TCRdb call of TRBD1 cannot be checked. CDR1 is MDHEN, CDR2 SYDVKM, per germline. This CDR3 has 16 amino acids. This chain's CDR3 is CASSLARAVYNSPLHF. The full variable domain, completed using reference TRBV28 and TRBJ1-6, is DVKVTQSSRYLVKRTGEKVFLECVQDMDHENMFWYRQDPGLGLRLIYFSYDVKMKEKGDIPEGYSVSREKKERFSLILESASTNQTSMYLCASSLARAVYNSPLHFGNGTRLTVT.

V gene TRBV11-3 combines with J gene TRBJ2-7; the D call of TRBD1 rests on TCRdb alone, since no DNA is present to check it. The CDR3 consists of 18 residues. Germline-derived CDR1 and CDR2 are SGHNT and YENEEA. CDR3 sequence reads: CASNRIRSTGTGSYEQYF. The variable domain in full, completed from reference TRBV11-3 and TRBJ2-7, reads EAGVVQSPRYKIIEKKQPVAFWCNPISGHNTLYWYLQNLGQGPELLIRYENEEAVDDSQLPKDRFSAERLKGVDSTLKIQPAELGDSAVYLCASNRIRSTGTGSYEQYFGPGTRLTVT.

CDR3 loop: CASSLPGPGELFF. The chain recombines TRBV7-9 with TRBJ2-2. Germline-derived CDR1 and CDR2 are SEHNR and FQNEAQ (reference sequence). The length of the CDR3 is 13 residues.

This chain joins TRBV7-2 and TRBJ1-4; as DNA is missing, the TRBD1 call by TCRdb cannot be tested. The CDR3 is 16 amino acids. Germline V lookup: CDR1 SGHTA, CDR2 FQGNSA. The CDR3 spells CGSSLGRTARGEKLFF.

The V call is TRBV7-6, the J call TRBJ1-1; TCRdb indicates TRBD1, and absent DNA this call remains unverified. Germline V gene sequence: CDR1 SGHVS, CDR2 FNYEAQ. CDR3 length: 15 residues. CDR3 sequence reads: CASSPRQGWDTEAFF. The complete variable domain, with remaining parts taken from reference TRBV7-6 and TRBJ1-1, reads GAGVSQSPRYKVTKRGQDVALRCDPISGHVSLYWYRQALGQGPEFLTYFNYEAQQDKSGLPNDRFSAERPEGSISTLTIQRTEQRDSAMYRCASSPRQGWDTEAFFGQGTRLTVV.

The gene calls are TRBV5-5 and TRBJ2-7; the TCRdb D gene call, TRBD2, has no DNA to confirm it. CDR1 SGHKS and CDR2 YYEKEE come from the germline V gene (reference sequence). The CDR3 runs to 15 residues. The CDR3 loop is CASSLGLAETYEQYF.

This sequence joins TRBV4-1 and TRBJ1-1. The germline gives CDR1 MGHRA, CDR2 YSYEKL. This CDR3 has 14 residues. The CDR3 region is CASSAYQRNTEAFF.

The CDR3: CASSPAGRGWTEAFF. The V and J genes are TRBV7-9 and TRBJ1-1; TCRdb's assignment of TRBD1 cannot be checked, as there is no DNA. Germline values: CDR1 SEHNR, CDR2 FQNEAQ (reference sequence). The CDR3 extends over 15 amino acids.